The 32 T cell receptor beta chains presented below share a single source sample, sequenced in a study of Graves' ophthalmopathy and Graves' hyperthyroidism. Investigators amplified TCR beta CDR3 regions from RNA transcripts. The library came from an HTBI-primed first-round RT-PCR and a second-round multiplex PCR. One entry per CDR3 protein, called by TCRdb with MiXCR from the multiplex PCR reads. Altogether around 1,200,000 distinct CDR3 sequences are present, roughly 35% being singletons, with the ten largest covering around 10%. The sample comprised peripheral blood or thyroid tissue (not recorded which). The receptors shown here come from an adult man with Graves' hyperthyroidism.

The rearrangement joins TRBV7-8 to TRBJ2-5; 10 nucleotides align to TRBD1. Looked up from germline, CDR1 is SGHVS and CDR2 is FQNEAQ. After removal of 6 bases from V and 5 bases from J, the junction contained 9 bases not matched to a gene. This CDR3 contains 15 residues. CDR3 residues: CASRSGTGVEETQYF. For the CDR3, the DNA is TGTGCCAGCAGGTCTGGGACAGGGGTAGAGGAGACCCAGTACTTC.

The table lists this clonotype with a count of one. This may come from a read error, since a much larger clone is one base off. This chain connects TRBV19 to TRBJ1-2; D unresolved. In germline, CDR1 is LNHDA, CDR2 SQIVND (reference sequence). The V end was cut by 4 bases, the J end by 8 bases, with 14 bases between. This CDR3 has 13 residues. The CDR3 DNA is TGTGCCAGTAGTAGGGAAACTATCCCCGGCTACACCTTC. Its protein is CASSRETIPGYTF.

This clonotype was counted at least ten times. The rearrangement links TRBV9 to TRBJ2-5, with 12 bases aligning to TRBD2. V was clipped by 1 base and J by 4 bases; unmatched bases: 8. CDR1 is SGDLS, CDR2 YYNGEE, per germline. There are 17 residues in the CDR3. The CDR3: CASSVLPSGRAGETQYF. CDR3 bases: TGTGCCAGCAGCGTACTGCCTAGCGGGAGGGCGGGAGAGACCCAGTACTTC.

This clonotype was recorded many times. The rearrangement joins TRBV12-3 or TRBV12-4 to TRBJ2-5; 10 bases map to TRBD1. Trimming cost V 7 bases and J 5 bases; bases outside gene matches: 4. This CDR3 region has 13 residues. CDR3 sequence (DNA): TGTGCCAGCATGGGACAGGGGTACGAGACCCAGTACTTC. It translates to CASMGQGYETQYF.

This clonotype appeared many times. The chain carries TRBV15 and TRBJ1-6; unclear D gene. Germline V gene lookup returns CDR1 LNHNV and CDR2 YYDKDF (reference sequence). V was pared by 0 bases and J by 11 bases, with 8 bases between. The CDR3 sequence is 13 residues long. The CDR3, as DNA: TGTGCCACCAGCAGAGATCTCGTAGCACCCCTCCACTTT. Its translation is CATSRDLVAPLHF.

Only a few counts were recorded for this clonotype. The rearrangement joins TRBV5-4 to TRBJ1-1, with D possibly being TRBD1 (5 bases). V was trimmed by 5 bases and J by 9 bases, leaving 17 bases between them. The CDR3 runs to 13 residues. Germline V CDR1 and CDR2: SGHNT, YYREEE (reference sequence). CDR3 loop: CASSQRQSLKAFF. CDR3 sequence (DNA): TGTGCCAGCAGTCAAAGACAGAGCCTCAAAGCTTTCTTT.

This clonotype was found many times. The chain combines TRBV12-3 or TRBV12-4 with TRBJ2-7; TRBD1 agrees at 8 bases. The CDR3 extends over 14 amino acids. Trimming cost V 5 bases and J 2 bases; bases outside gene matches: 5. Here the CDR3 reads CASSVTGAPYEQYF. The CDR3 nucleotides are TGTGCCAGCAGTGTGACAGGGGCCCCCTACGAGCAGTACTTC.

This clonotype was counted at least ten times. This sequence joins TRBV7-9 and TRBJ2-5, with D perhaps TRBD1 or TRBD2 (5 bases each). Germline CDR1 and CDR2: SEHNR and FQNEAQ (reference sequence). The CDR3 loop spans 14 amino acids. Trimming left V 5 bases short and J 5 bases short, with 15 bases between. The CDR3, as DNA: TGTGCCAGCAGCAAGGGACCGGAGCAGGAGACCCAGTACTTC. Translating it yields CASSKGPEQETQYF.

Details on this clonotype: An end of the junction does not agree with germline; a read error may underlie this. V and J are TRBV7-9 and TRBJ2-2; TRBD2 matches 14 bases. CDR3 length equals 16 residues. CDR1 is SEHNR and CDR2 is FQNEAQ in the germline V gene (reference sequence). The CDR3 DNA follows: TGTGCCAGCAGCTTAGAGACTAGCGGGAGGGCCGGAGAGCTGTTTTTT. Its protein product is CASSLETSGRAGELFF.

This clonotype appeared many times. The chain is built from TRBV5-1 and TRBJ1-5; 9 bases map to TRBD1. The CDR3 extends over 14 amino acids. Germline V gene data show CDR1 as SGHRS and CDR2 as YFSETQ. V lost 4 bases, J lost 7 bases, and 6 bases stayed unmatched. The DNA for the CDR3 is TGCGCCAGCAGCCGGGACAGGGCCTCGCAGCCCCAGCATTTT. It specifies CASSRDRASQPQHF.

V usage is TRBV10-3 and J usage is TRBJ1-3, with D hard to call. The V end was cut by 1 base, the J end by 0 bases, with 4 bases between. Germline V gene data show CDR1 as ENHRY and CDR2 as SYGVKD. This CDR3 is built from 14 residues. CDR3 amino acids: CAISEYSSGNTIYF. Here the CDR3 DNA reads TGTGCCATCAGTGAGTACAGCTCTGGAAACACCATATATTTT.

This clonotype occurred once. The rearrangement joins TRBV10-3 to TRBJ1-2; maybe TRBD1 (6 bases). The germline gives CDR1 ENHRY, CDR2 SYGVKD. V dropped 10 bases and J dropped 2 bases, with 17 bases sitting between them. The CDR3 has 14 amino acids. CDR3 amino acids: CATTLGGRNYGYTF. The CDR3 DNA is TGTGCCACGACCTTAGGGGGACGGAACTATGGCTACACCTTC.

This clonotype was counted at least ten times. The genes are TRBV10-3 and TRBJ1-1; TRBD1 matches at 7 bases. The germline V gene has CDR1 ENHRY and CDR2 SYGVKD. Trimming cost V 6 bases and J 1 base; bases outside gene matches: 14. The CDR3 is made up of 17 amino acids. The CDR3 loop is CAISGAPSGQANTEAFF. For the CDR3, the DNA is TGTGCCATCAGCGGAGCCCCCTCCGGACAGGCGAACACTGAAGCTTTCTTT.

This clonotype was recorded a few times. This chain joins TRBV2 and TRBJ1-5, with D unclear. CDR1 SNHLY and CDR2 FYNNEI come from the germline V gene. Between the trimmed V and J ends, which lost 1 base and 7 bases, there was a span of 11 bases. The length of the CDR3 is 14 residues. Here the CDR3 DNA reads TGTGCCAGCAGTGAAGGGGGTTTAGTACAGCCCCAGCATTTT. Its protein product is CASSEGGLVQPQHF.

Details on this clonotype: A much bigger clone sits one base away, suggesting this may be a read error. CDR3 sequence: CASEPTGADSGCTF. The CDR3 DNA reads as TGCGCCAGCGAGCCGACAGGGGCGGATAGTGGCTGCACCTTC. The chain has TRBV5-1 and TRBJ1-2; TRBD1 agrees at 8 bases. Germline CDR1 and CDR2: SGHRS and YFSETQ. CDR3 length: 14 residues.

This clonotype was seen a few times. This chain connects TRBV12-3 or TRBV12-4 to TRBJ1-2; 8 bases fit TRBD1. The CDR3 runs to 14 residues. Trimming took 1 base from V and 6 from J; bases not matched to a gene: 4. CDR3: CASSLGTGHNGYTF. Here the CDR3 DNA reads TGTGCCAGCAGTTTAGGGACAGGGCATAATGGCTACACCTTC.

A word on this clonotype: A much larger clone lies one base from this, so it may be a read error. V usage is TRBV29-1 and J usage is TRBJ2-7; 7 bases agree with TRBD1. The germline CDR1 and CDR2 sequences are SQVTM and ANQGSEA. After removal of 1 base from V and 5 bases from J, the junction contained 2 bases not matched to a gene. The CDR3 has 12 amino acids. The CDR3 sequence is CSVEGGTDEQYF. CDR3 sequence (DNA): TGCAGCGTTGAAGGTGGGACAGACGAGCAGTACTTC.

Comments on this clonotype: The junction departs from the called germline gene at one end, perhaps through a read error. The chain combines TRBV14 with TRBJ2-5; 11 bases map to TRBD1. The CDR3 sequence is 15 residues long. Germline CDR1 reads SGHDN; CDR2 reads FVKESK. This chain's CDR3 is CASSPDRGRGETQCF. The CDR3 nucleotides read TGTGCCAGCAGCCCGGACAGGGGGCGCGGGGAGACCCAGTGCTTC.

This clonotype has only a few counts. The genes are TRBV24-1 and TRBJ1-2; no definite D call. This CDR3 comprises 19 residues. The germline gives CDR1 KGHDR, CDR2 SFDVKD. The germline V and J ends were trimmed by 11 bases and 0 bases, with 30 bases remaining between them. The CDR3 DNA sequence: TGTGCCAGCACCTTGGGGATCCGGACGGTTTCATTTTCTAACTATGGCTACACCTTC. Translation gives CASTLGIRTVSFSNYGYTF.

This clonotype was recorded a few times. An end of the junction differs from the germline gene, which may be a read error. The CDR3 protein is CATSDFTETQYF. CDR3 sequence (DNA): TGTGCCACCAGTGATTTTACAGAGACCCAGTACTTC. V gene TRBV12-3 or TRBV12-4 combines with J gene TRBJ2-5; D gene unclear. CDR3 length: 12 amino acids.

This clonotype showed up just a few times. The chain's CDR3 is CASSKKNSPGQALNTEAFF. For the CDR3, the DNA is TGTGCCAGCAGCAAAAAAAATTCTCCGGGACAGGCCTTGAACACTGAAGCTTTCTTT. The chain couples TRBV7-9 to TRBJ1-1; 8 bases line up with TRBD1. The CDR3 is made up of 19 amino acids. Germline CDR1 SEHNR, CDR2 FQNEAQ (reference sequence). The V and J ends lost 5 bases and 0 bases, in that order; junction bases with no gene match: 17. The variable domain in full, completed from reference TRBV7-9 and TRBJ1-1, reads DTGVSQNPRHKITKRGQNVTFRCDPISEHNRLYWYRQTLGQGPEFLTYFQNEAQLEKSRLLSDRFSAERPKGSFSTLEIQRTEQGDSAMYLCASSKKNSPGQALNTEAFFGQGTRLTVV.

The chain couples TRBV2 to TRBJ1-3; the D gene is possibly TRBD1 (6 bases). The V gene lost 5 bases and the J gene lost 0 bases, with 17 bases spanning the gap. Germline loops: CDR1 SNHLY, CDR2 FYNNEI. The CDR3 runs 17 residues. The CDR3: CASSPMDSMGSGNTIYF. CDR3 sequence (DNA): TGTGCCAGCAGTCCGATGGACAGTATGGGCTCTGGAAACACCATATATTTT. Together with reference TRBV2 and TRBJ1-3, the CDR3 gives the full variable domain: EPEVTQTPSHQVTQMGQEVILRCVPISNHLYFYWYRQILGQKVEFLVSFYNNEISEKSEIFDDQFSVERPDGSNFTLKIRSTKLEDSAMYFCASSPMDSMGSGNTIYFGEGSWLTVV.

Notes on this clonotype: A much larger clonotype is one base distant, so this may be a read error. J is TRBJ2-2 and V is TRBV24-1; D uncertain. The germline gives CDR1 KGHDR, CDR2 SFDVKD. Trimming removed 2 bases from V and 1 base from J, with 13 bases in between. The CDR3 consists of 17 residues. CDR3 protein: CATSDSKETVNTGELFF. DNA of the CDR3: TGTGCCACCAGTGATTCAAAGGAAACAGTGAACACCGGGGAGCTGTTTTTT.

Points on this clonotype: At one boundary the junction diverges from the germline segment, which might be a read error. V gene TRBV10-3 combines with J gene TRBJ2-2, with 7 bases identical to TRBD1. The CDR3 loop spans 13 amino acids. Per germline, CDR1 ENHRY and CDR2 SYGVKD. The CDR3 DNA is TGTGCCTCCCAAACAGGGGTGACCGGGGAGCTGCTTTTT. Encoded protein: CASQTGVTGELLF.

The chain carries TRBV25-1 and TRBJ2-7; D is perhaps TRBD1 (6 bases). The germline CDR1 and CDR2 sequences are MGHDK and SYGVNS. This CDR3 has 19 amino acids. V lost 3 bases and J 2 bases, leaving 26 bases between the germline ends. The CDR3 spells CASSEPDSVPGPGPYEQYF. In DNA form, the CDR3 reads TGTGCCAGCAGTGAGCCGGACAGCGTACCGGGCCCCGGGCCCTACGAGCAGTACTTC.

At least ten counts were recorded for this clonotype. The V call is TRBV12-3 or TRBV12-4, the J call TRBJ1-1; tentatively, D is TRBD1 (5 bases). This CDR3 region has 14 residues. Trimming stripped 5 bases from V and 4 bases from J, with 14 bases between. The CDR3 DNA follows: TGTGCCAGCAGTCGGACACCGATAGGCACTGAAGCTTTCTTT. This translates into CASSRTPIGTEAFF.

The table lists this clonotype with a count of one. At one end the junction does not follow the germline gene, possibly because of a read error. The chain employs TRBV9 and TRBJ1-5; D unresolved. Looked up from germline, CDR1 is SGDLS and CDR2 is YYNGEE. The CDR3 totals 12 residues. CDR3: CASSFHNRPQHF. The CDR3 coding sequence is TGTGCCAGCAGCTTCCACAATCGGCCCCAGCATTTT.

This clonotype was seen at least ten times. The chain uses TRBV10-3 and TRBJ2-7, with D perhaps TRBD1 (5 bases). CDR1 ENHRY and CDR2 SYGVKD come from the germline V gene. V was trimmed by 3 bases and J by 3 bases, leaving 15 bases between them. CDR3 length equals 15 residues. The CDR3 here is CAISEYAGQGYEQYF. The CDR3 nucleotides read TGTGCCATCAGTGAATATGCCGGGCAGGGCTACGAGCAGTACTTC.

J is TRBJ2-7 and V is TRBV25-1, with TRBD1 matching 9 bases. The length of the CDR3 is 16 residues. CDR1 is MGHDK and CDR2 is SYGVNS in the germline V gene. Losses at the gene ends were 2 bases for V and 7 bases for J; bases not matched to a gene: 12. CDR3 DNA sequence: TGTGCCAGCAGTGAAGGCCCCGGACAGGGGTCTACGGAGCAGTACTTC. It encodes CASSEGPGQGSTEQYF.

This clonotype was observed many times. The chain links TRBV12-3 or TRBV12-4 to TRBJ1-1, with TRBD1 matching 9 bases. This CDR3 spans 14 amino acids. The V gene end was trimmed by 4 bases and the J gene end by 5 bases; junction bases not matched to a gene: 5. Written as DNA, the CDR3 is TGTGCCAGCAGTTATTCGGGACAGGGAACTGAAGCTTTCTTT. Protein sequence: CASSYSGQGTEAFF.

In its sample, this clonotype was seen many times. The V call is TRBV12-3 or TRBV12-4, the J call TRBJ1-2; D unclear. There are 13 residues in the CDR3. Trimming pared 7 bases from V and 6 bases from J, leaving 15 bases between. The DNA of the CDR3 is TGTGCCAGCAAGCCGGCCAGGCTCAATGGCTACACCTTC. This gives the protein CASKPARLNGYTF.

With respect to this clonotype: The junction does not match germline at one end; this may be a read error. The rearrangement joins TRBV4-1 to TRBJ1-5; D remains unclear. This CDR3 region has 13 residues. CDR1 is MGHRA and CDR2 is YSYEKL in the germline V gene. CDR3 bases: TGCGCCAGCAGCCAAGATTCCACTAGGCCCCGGCATTTT. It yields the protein CASSQDSTRPRHF.